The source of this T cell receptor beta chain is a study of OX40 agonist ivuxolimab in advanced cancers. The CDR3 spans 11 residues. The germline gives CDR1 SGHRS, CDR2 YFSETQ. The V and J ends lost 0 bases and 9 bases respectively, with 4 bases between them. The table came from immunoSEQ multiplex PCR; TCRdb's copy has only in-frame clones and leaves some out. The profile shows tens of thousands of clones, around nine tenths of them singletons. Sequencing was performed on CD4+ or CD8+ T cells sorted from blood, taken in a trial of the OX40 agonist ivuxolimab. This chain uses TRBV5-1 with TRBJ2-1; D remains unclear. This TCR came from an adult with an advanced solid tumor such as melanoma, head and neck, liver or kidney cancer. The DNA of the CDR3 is TGCGCCAGCAGCTTGGGTGGTGAGCAGTTCTTC. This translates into CASSLGGEQFF.